This TCR beta chain was sequenced during a study of T cells in Graves' hyperthyroidism and ophthalmopathy. Amplified TCR beta CDR3 regions came from RNA transcripts. The TCR CDR3 first-round RT-PCR relied on the HTBI primer set. TCRdb re-analysed the multiplex PCR reads in MiXCR, keeping a single row per CDR3 protein. The sample holds about 180,000 distinct CDR3 sequences, 8% to 9.5% seen once. CDR1 and CDR2 (germline): SNHLY, FYNNEI. The CDR3 covers 17 residues. The germline V and J ends were trimmed by 7 bases and 6 bases, with 25 bases remaining between them. A few counts support this clonotype. This sequence may be a read error, since a much larger clone differs from it by one base.

The source material was blood. V usage is TRBV2 and J usage is TRBJ1-5, with a possible D match to TRBD1 (6 bases). This TCR was recovered from a woman under 30 with Graves' hyperthyroidism that later progressed to Graves' ophthalmopathy. CDR3 coding DNA: TGTGCCAGCATGGGGGACATAATGTATAGTGGCAGTCAGCCCCAGCATTTT. Residues: CASMGDIMYSGSQPQHF. The full variable domain, with the rest looked up from reference TRBV2 and TRBJ1-5, is EPEVTQTPSHQVTQMGQEVILRCVPISNHLYFYWYRQILGQKVEFLVSFYNNEISEKSEIFDDQFSVERPDGSNFTLKIRSTKLEDSAMYFCASMGDIMYSGSQPQHFGDGTRLSIL.